This T cell receptor beta chain came from a study of cytomegalovirus exposure and HLA in healthy donors. PCR amplification relied on 60 Vbeta primers (plus 13 Jbeta primers). Some clones are missing from TCRdb's copy, which holds only in-frame ones; the method was immunoSEQ multiplex PCR. The table records some 76,000 clones, around four fifths of them present only once. Points from the study as a whole: What was likely a sequencing artifact was a cluster of highly shared sequence variants.

Concerning this clone: Antigen: not known.

Germline V lookup: CDR1 MDHEN, CDR2 SYDVKM. Trimming cost V 4 bases and J 4 bases, with 19 bases left between them. There are 16 residues in the CDR3. The sequenced sample was PBMCs. The chain has TRBV28 and TRBJ1-1; D ambiguous. The receptor was isolated from a woman aged 40 to 49 in good health and CMV-seropositive. The chain's CDR3 is CASSSAADLMGTEAFF. The CDR3 DNA reads TGTGCCAGCAGTTCCGCGGCGGACTTGATGGGCACTGAAGCTTTCTTT.